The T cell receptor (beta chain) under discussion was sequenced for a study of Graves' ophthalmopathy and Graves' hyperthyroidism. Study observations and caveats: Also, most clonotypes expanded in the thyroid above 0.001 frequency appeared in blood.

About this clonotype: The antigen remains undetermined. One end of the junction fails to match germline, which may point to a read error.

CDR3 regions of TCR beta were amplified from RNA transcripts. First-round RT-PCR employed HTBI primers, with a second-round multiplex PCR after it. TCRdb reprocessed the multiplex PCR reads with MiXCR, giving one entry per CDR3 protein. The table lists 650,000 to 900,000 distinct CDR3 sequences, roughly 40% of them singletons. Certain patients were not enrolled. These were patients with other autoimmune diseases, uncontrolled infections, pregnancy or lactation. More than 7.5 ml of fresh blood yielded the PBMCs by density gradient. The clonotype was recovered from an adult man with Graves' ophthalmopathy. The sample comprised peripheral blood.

In DNA form, the CDR3 reads TGTGCCAGCAGTTACTCTATCAGGCTAGCCAACTCCTTATTGCCCTTC. This sequence encodes CASSYSIRLANSLLPF. The chain recombines TRBV6-6 with TRBJ1-2; D unresolved. Germline CDR1 MNHNY, CDR2 SVGAGI (reference sequence). The CDR3 is 16 residues long.